These 20 T cell receptor beta chains originate from one sample sequenced in a study of OX40 agonist ivuxolimab in advanced cancers. TCRdb's table, derived via immunoSEQ multiplex PCR, lists solely in-frame clones and lacks some. Among roughly 60,000 clones, 80% to 90% were seen once, and the ten largest hold about 0.88%. Sequencing used CD4+ or CD8+ T cells sorted from blood, obtained in a trial of the OX40 agonist ivuxolimab. The receptors come from an adult with an advanced solid tumor such as melanoma, head and neck, liver or kidney cancer.

This sequence joins TRBV30 and TRBJ1-2; tentative D call: TRBD1 (6 bases). The germline V gene encodes CDR1 GTSNPN and CDR2 SVGIG (reference sequence). V lost 3 bases, J lost 7 bases, and 12 bases lay in between. The CDR3 totals 12 residues. In DNA, the CDR3 is TGTGCCTGGAGGGAAACAGGGACTGGCTACACCTTC. Protein product: CAWRETGTGYTF.

The chain couples TRBV7-6 to TRBJ2-1; no firm D call. Trimming took off 2 bases at V and 10 bases at J, with 9 bases between the two ends. The germline V gene has CDR1 SGHVS and CDR2 FNYEAQ. The CDR3 sequence is 12 residues long. CDR3 nucleotides: TGTGCCAGCAGCTTAAACTCTAGGGAGCAGTTCTTC. This translates into CASSLNSREQFF.

The rearrangement uses TRBV12-5 and TRBJ2-2; no clear D. V gave up 0 bases and J gave up 4 bases, with 9 bases separating them. CDR3 length: 15 amino acids. Germline assignment: CDR1 LGHNT and CDR2 FRNRAP. For the CDR3, the DNA is TGTGCTAGTGGTTTGGTAGTCAGCACCACCGGGGAGCTGTTTTTT. Its translation is CASGLVVSTTGELFF.

The chain combines TRBV7-2 with TRBJ1-1, with 8 bases lining up with TRBD1. With 2 bases clipped from V and 6 bases from J, the junction kept 5 bases outside the gene matches. Per the germline V gene, CDR1 is SGHTA and CDR2 is FQGNSA. The CDR3 loop spans 14 amino acids. CDR3 nucleotides: TGTGCCAGCAGCTTACAACGACAGGGGCCTGAAGCTTTCTTT. Protein sequence: CASSLQRQGPEAFF.

Here the CDR3 reads CASSRGDTGELFF. The CDR3 DNA reads as TGCGCCAGCAGCAGGGGCGACACCGGGGAGCTGTTTTTT. The rearrangement joins TRBV5-1 to TRBJ2-2; a possible D gene is TRBD1 (5 bases). Germline lookup yields CDR1 SGHRS and CDR2 YFSETQ. This CDR3 is 13 amino acids long. Between the trimmed V and J ends, which lost 4 bases and 3 bases, there was a span of 7 bases.

V is TRBV13 and J is TRBJ2-7; D gene unclear. V was shortened by 0 bases and J by 4 bases, with 10 bases between the two germline ends. The CDR3 runs 14 residues. Germline V lookup: CDR1 PRHDT, CDR2 FYEKMQ (reference sequence). The CDR3 region is CASSLGGSAYEQYF. The CDR3 DNA sequence: TGTGCCAGCAGCTTAGGGGGGTCCGCGTACGAGCAGTACTTC.

The rearrangement uses TRBV27 and TRBJ1-3; D is ambiguous. V lost 6 bases and J 4 bases, leaving 10 bases between the germline ends. Germline assignment: CDR1 MNHEY and CDR2 SMNVEV (reference sequence). The CDR3 has 13 amino acids. The CDR3 sequence is CASRPVPGNTIYF. CDR3 sequence (DNA): TGTGCCAGCAGACCAGTTCCGGGAAACACCATATATTTT.

The chain is built from TRBV7-2 and TRBJ1-5, with 8 bases that match TRBD1. Germline V lookup: CDR1 SGHTA, CDR2 FQGNSA. This CDR3 has 13 residues. With 8 bases clipped from V and 5 bases from J, the junction kept 5 bases outside the gene matches. CDR3 sequence (DNA): TGTGCCAGCGGATCGGACAGGGATCAGCCCCAGCATTTT. It translates to CASGSDRDQPQHF.

The CDR3 sequence: CASKVQTDTGELFF. In DNA form, the CDR3 reads TGTGCCAGTAAGGTGCAAACGGACACCGGGGAGCTGTTTTTT. The chain links TRBV19 to TRBJ2-2; D is uncertain. Germline V gene lookup returns CDR1 LNHDA and CDR2 SQIVND (reference sequence). The V and J ends lost 7 bases and 3 bases respectively, with 12 bases between them. This CDR3 region has 14 residues.

The chain couples TRBV7-9 to TRBJ1-4; no reliable D call. The germline CDR1 and CDR2 sequences are SEHNR and FQNEAQ (reference sequence). The germline V and J ends were trimmed by 4 bases and 4 bases, with 10 bases remaining between them. The CDR3 is 14 amino acids. Here the CDR3 reads CASSYTANNEKLFF. The CDR3 bases are TGTGCCAGCAGCTATACAGCTAATAATGAAAAACTGTTTTTT.

The chain couples TRBV19 to TRBJ2-7; D possibly matches TRBD1 or TRBD2 (6 bases each). Germline CDR1 is LNHDA and CDR2 is SQIVND (reference sequence). Trimming shortened V by 3 bases and J by 4 bases, and 13 bases separated the two germline ends. The CDR3 is 14 amino acids. The CDR3 protein is CASSIGGTSYEQYF. DNA for the CDR3: TGTGCCAGTAGTATTGGCGGGACATCATACGAGCAGTACTTC.

V usage is TRBV28 and J usage is TRBJ1-5; perhaps TRBD1 as D (5 bases). With 4 bases removed from V and 6 bases from J, the gap between germline ends came to 13 bases. CDR1 is MDHEN and CDR2 is SYDVKM in the germline V gene. This CDR3 contains 14 residues. CDR3 amino acids: CASSWAGNGQPQHF. As DNA, the CDR3 is TGTGCCAGCAGTTGGGCAGGGAATGGTCAGCCCCAGCATTTT.

This rearrangement joins TRBV2 to TRBJ2-5; possibly TRBD2 for D (5 bases). V was cut by 3 bases and J by 6 bases, with 20 bases left in between. The CDR3 totals 16 residues. Germline CDR1 reads SNHLY; CDR2 reads FYNNEI. The CDR3 DNA sequence: TGTGCCAGCAGTGAGAGGGCCCGGTTGGTCAGCCAGACCCAGTACTTC. It specifies CASSERARLVSQTQYF.

The rearrangement uses TRBV19 and TRBJ2-5; D possibly corresponds to TRBD2 (5 bases). The CDR3 covers 13 residues. V was pared by 6 bases and J by 2 bases, with 10 bases between. Germline V gives CDR1 LNHDA, CDR2 SQIVND (reference sequence). The CDR3 coding sequence is TGTGCCAGTAGGCGTAGCGCGCAAGAGACCCAGTACTTC. Protein sequence: CASRRSAQETQYF.

The chain uses TRBV7-9 and TRBJ1-6, with 8 nucleotides matching TRBD1. The germline gives CDR1 SEHNR, CDR2 FQNEAQ (reference sequence). CDR3 length: 14 amino acids. V shed 5 bases, J shed 7 bases, and the junction held 4 bases outside the gene matches. The CDR3 loop reads CASSRGQGNSPLHF. The CDR3 nucleotides are TGTGCCAGCAGCCGCGGACAGGGAAATTCACCCCTCCACTTT.

This rearrangement joins TRBV21-1 to TRBJ1-4; the table assigns TRBD1, which was not confirmed against the DNA. TRBV21-1 is designated a pseudogene. The CDR3 has 16 amino acids. CDR3 nucleotides: TGTGCCAGCAGCAAAGGTCATGCAGGGGGCGGTGAAAAACTGTTTTTT. Protein sequence: CASSKGHAGGGEKLFF.

The chain employs TRBV18 and TRBJ2-3; 8 nucleotides agree with TRBD2. The J segment lost 1 base and the V segment lost 8 bases, leaving 5 bases of the junction unmatched. Germline V gives CDR1 KGHSH, CDR2 LQKENI. The CDR3 covers 14 residues. The CDR3 DNA reads TGTGCCAGCACAGGGACTAGGGGCACAGATACGCAGTATTTT. It yields the protein CASTGTRGTDTQYF.

The rearrangement joins TRBV5-4 to TRBJ2-5; 7 nucleotides line up with TRBD1. With 5 bases clipped from V and 0 bases from J, the junction kept 4 bases outside the gene matches. Germline V lookup: CDR1 SGHNT, CDR2 YYREEE (reference sequence). The CDR3 totals 14 residues. The CDR3 loop reads CASSAGTDQETQYF. The CDR3 bases are TGTGCCAGCAGTGCCGGGACAGACCAAGAGACCCAGTACTTC.

The V and J genes are TRBV28 and TRBJ2-7, with a tentative D call TRBD2 (5 bases). From germline, CDR1 is MDHEN and CDR2 SYDVKM. V was shortened by 6 bases and J by 3 bases, with 15 bases between the two germline ends. This CDR3 has 14 residues. CDR3 region: CASRPSGVIYEQYF. In DNA, the CDR3 is TGTGCCAGCAGACCGAGCGGAGTCATCTACGAGCAGTACTTC. Supplemented by reference TRBV28 and TRBJ2-7, the full variable domain reads DVKVTQSSRYLVKRTGEKVFLECVQDMDHENMFWYRQDPGLGLRLIYFSYDVKMKEKGDIPEGYSVSREKKERFSLILESASTNQTSMYLCASRPSGVIYEQYFGPGTRLTVT.

The count of this clone is one. The chain links TRBV9 to TRBJ1-1; no definite D call. V gave up 2 bases and J gave up 11 bases, with 13 bases separating them. The CDR3 length is 12 residues. Germline CDR1 reads SGDLS; CDR2 reads YYNGEE. The CDR3 here is CASSVGSLRAFF. CDR3 DNA: TGTGCCAGCAGCGTGGGGTCTCTGCGGGCTTTCTTT. The whole variable domain, filled in from reference TRBV9 and TRBJ1-1, reads DSGVTQTPKHLITATGQRVTLRCSPRSGDLSVYWYQQSLDQGLQFLIQYYNGEERAKGNILERFSAQQFPDLHSELNLSSLELGDSALYFCASSVGSLRAFFGQGTRLTVV.